A single sample is the source of the 28 T cell receptor beta chains below, sequenced in a study of post-analysis software for immune sequencing data. Study outcomes and limitations: Controls had lower frequencies than patients of about five TRBV segments, which included TRBV5-6, TRBV5-1 and TRBV20-1.

For these receptors, no antigen is known. Unique molecular identifiers had been added to the TCR beta cDNA libraries. TCRdb used MiXCR to reprocess the PCR reads, holding one entry per CDR3 protein. The table has about 570,000 distinct CDR3 sequences, around a third seen once; the top ten hold 4.5% to 7.5%. The sequenced sample was blood. These receptor sequences come from a girl aged 2-17 years with multiple sclerosis.

The rearrangement links TRBV15 to TRBJ2-3, with D unclear. The CDR3 extends over 14 amino acids. Germline CDR1 and CDR2: LNHNV and YYDKDF (reference sequence). V lost 0 bases and J 6 bases, leaving 10 bases between the germline ends. This chain's CDR3 is CATSRDQRQDTQYF. In nucleotides, the CDR3 is TGTGCCACCAGCAGAGATCAGCGCCAGGATACGCAGTATTTT.

The chain joins TRBV20-1 to TRBJ1-5, with D possibly matching TRBD1 (5 bases). The CDR3 has 13 amino acids. V shed 1 base and J shed 9 bases, with 13 bases lying between them. The germline V gene encodes CDR1 DFQATT and CDR2 SNEGSKA (reference sequence). The CDR3 DNA reads TGCAGTGCTAGAGGTCAGGGCGACAGGCCCCAGCATTTT. Its protein product is CSARGQGDRPQHF.

The sample holds many counts of this clonotype. Germline and junction disagree at one end, which may indicate a read error. The chain is built from TRBV5-1 and TRBJ2-7, with 7 positions matching TRBD1. Looked up from germline, CDR1 is SGHRS and CDR2 is YFSETQ. The CDR3 covers 15 residues. In DNA, the CDR3 is TGTGCCAGCAGTTTACGACAGGGTAGCTCCTACGAGCAGTACTTC. Residues: CASSLRQGSSYEQYF.

The chain has TRBV6-1 and TRBJ2-7, with D possibly being TRBD1 (5 bases). Germline V gene sequence: CDR1 MNHNS, CDR2 SASEGT. The CDR3 runs 14 residues. V lost 5 bases to trimming and J lost 5 bases, with 16 bases between them. For the CDR3, the DNA is TGTGCCAGCAGTATGCCAGGGTTATCGGACGAGCAGTACTTC. It translates to CASSMPGLSDEQYF.

The chain has TRBV20-1 and TRBJ1-5; TRBD1 aligns across 7 bases. CDR1 and CDR2 (germline): DFQATT, SNEGSKA (reference sequence). The V segment lost 2 bases and the J segment 0 bases; nucleotides outside the gene matches: 7. This CDR3 is built from 16 residues. The DNA of the CDR3 is TGCAGTGCTAGACAAACAGGGGACCATAGCAATCAGCCCCAGCATTTT. Its translation: CSARQTGDHSNQPQHF.

The chain links TRBV6-6 to TRBJ1-3; D not resolved. V was clipped by 2 bases and J by 1 base, with 6 bases between them. The germline V gene encodes CDR1 MNHNY and CDR2 SVGAGI (reference sequence). The CDR3 runs to 14 residues. The CDR3 loop is CASSYRSSGNTIYF. CDR3 in DNA: TGTGCCAGCAGTTACCGTAGTTCTGGAAACACCATATATTTT.

This clonotype was picked up a small number of times. V usage is TRBV6-5 and J usage is TRBJ1-1, with D uncertain. Deletions cut 0 bases from V and 7 bases from J, with 6 bases between. The CDR3 loop spans 12 amino acids. The V gene's germline CDR1 is MNHEY and CDR2 SVGAGI. The chain's CDR3 is CASSYSGDEAFF. The CDR3 bases are TGTGCCAGCAGTTACTCCGGGGATGAAGCTTTCTTT.

The chain recombines TRBV11-2 with TRBJ2-3, with 7 bases lining up with TRBD2. V gave up 3 bases and J gave up 5 bases; unmatched junction bases: 11. This CDR3 region has 16 residues. Germline V gene lookup returns CDR1 SGHAT and CDR2 FQNNGV. The CDR3 coding sequence is TGTGCCAGCAGCTTTACGGGAGGTAGCGGTGGAGATACGCAGTATTTT. This gives the protein CASSFTGGSGGDTQYF.

There are a few counts of this clonotype. The chain carries TRBV5-1 and TRBJ1-2; the D gene is possibly TRBD1 (5 bases). The CDR3 contains 15 residues. Germline V gene sequence: CDR1 SGHRS, CDR2 YFSETQ. The germline V and J ends were trimmed by 3 bases and 6 bases, with 18 bases remaining between them. In DNA form, the CDR3 reads TGCGCCAGCAGCTGGAACCTTCCTTTAGGGGATGGCTACACCTTC. Its protein product is CASSWNLPLGDGYTF.

The chain has TRBV6-1 and TRBJ1-2; 8 nucleotides align to TRBD1. There are 16 residues in the CDR3. Germline V gives CDR1 MNHNS, CDR2 SASEGT. Trimming at V came to 2 bases and at J to 7 bases, leaving 12 bases not matched to a gene. Here the CDR3 reads CASSEPRGAGGSGYTF. The DNA of the CDR3 is TGTGCCAGCAGTGAACCTCGGGGCGCAGGGGGCTCTGGCTACACCTTC.

Concerning this clonotype itself: Being one base from a much bigger clone, this may be a read error. The chain links TRBV9 to TRBJ2-1; 10 nucleotides agree with TRBD2. This CDR3 contains 14 residues. The germline V gene has CDR1 SGDLS and CDR2 YYNGEE. Germline trimming cut 0 bases from V and 13 bases from J; bases unmatched to any gene: 7. This chain's CDR3 is CASSVGTSGETQFF. The CDR3 region has the DNA TGTGCCAGCAGCGTAGGGACTAGCGGTGAGACCCAGTTCTTC.

This clonotype appeared a few times. The V and J genes are TRBV14 and TRBJ2-7; D unresolved. The ends were cut back, 8 bases at V and 1 base at J, with 18 bases in the middle. In germline, CDR1 is SGHDN, CDR2 FVKESK. The CDR3 sequence is 15 residues long. CDR3 DNA sequence: TGTGCCAGCCCAGTGGGTCCCGGGCGATCCTACGAGCAGTACTTC. As protein: CASPVGPGRSYEQYF. Together with reference TRBV14 and TRBJ2-7, the CDR3 gives the full variable domain: EAGVTQFPSHSVIEKGQTVTLRCDPISGHDNLYWYRRVMGKEIKFLLHFVKESKQDESGMPNNRFLAERTGGTYSTLKVQPAELEDSGVYFCASPVGPGRSYEQYFGPGTRLTVT.

This chain joins TRBV12-3 or TRBV12-4 and TRBJ2-5; no clear D. The CDR3 extends over 11 amino acids. Trimming pared 8 bases from V and 6 bases from J, leaving 10 bases between. The CDR3 sequence: CASAIAKTQYF. The CDR3 DNA follows: TGTGCCAGCGCCATTGCGAAGACCCAGTACTTC.

J is TRBJ1-5 and V is TRBV10-3; D unresolved. Deletions cut 4 bases from V and 1 base from J, with 8 bases between. Germline V lookup: CDR1 ENHRY, CDR2 SYGVKD. The CDR3 length is 14 residues. This CDR3 reads CAISATGSNQPQHF. As DNA, the CDR3 is TGTGCCATCAGTGCCACGGGAAGCAATCAGCCCCAGCATTTT.

With respect to this clonotype: This may stem from a read error, because a much larger clone lies one nucleotide away. This sequence joins TRBV7-2 and TRBJ1-2; weak D call: TRBD1 (5 bases). With 5 bases removed from V and 7 bases from J, the gap between germline ends came to 20 bases. The CDR3 has 15 amino acids. Germline CDR1 SGHTA, CDR2 FQGNSA. CDR3 nucleotide sequence: TGTGCCAGCAGCATAGAGTCTCCTTTTCAGGGTGGCTACACCTTC. This translates into CASSIESPFQGGYTF.

The CDR3 sequence: CASSYRLAGGGEQFF. The CDR3, as DNA: TGTGCCAGCAGCTACAGACTAGCGGGGGGTGGTGAGCAGTTCTTC. V and J are TRBV6-2 or TRBV6-3 and TRBJ2-1; 13 nucleotides align to TRBD2. CDR3 size: 15 residues. V lost 6 bases to trimming and J lost 9 bases; unmatched junction nucleotides: 8. The germline V gene has CDR1 MNHEY and CDR2 SVGEGT.

Only a few counts were recorded for this clonotype. The CDR3 region has the DNA TGTGCCAGCAGAGGGCGCCGGGCGGGGACCCAAGAGACCCAGTACTTC. It translates to CASRGRRAGTQETQYF. The chain recombines TRBV6-2 or TRBV6-3 with TRBJ2-5; possibly TRBD2 for D (6 bases). There are 16 residues in the CDR3. V shed 6 bases and J shed 1 base, with 18 bases lying between them. CDR1 and CDR2 from the germline V gene are MNHEY and SVGEGT.

In nucleotides, the CDR3 is TGCAGTCCAGACAGCCAGGGGACAGGCTACTATGGCTACACCTTC. Translated, it gives CSPDSQGTGYYGYTF. The chain uses TRBV20-1 and TRBJ1-2; 8 bases map to TRBD1. There are 15 residues in the CDR3. The germline CDR1 and CDR2 sequences are DFQATT and SNEGSKA (reference sequence). Trimming took 8 bases from V and 3 from J; bases not matched to a gene: 14.

This clonotype was seen more than once but under ten times. The chain employs TRBV14 and TRBJ2-3; D unresolved. CDR3 length: 14 amino acids. Germline V lookup: CDR1 SGHDN, CDR2 FVKESK. Trimming cost V 11 bases and J 2 bases, with 17 bases left between them. The chain's CDR3 is CAGKTDSNTDTQYF. CDR3 coding DNA: TGTGCCGGCAAAACCGACTCGAACACAGATACGCAGTATTTT.

This rearrangement joins TRBV27 to TRBJ1-5; D is undetermined. Germline values: CDR1 MNHEY, CDR2 SMNVEV (reference sequence). V was cut by 5 bases and J by 0 bases, with 14 bases left in between. The CDR3 covers 16 residues. The CDR3 spells CASSAIRGYSNQPQHF. The CDR3 region has the DNA TGTGCCAGCAGTGCCATCCGGGGATATAGCAATCAGCCCCAGCATTTT.

The chain joins TRBV20-1 to TRBJ2-3, with D unclear. The CDR3 sequence is 14 residues long. The V gene's germline CDR1 is DFQATT and CDR2 SNEGSKA (reference sequence). Trimming took off 1 base at V and 4 bases at J, with 12 bases between the two ends. The CDR3 sequence is CSARASVWADTQYF. CDR3 in DNA: TGCAGTGCTAGAGCCTCCGTGTGGGCAGATACGCAGTATTTT.

The sample holds a few counts of this clonotype. This chain connects TRBV20-1 to TRBJ2-1, with TRBD2 identical over 7 bases. CDR1 is DFQATT, CDR2 SNEGSKA, per germline (reference sequence). The CDR3 is 14 residues long. Unmatched junction bases numbered 13, after V lost 7 bases and J lost 7 bases. This CDR3 is CSVDGGGRRNEQFF. The CDR3, as DNA: TGCAGTGTCGATGGCGGGGGTCGGAGAAATGAGCAGTTCTTC.

This sequence joins TRBV9 and TRBJ2-3; 12 bases match TRBD2. The germline CDR1 and CDR2 sequences are SGDLS and YYNGEE. The CDR3 totals 14 residues. The V gene end was trimmed by 3 bases and the J gene end by 10 bases; junction bases not matched to a gene: 6. The CDR3 protein is CASSELAGGTPQYF. The CDR3 bases are TGTGCCAGCAGCGAGCTAGCGGGGGGGACACCGCAGTATTTT.

The chain combines TRBV3-1 with TRBJ2-7; TRBD2 matches 9 bases. This CDR3 is built from 14 residues. Trimming took 1 base from V and 9 from J; bases not matched to a gene: 7. CDR1 is LGHDT and CDR2 is YNNKEL in the germline V gene (reference sequence). As DNA, the CDR3 is TGTGCCAGCAGCCAAGCTAGCGGGGACCAGGCGCAGTACTTC. It yields the protein CASSQASGDQAQYF.

There are many counts of this clonotype. V usage is TRBV4-1 and J usage is TRBJ2-5; 9 bases are a match to TRBD2. With V trimmed by 4 bases and J by 4 bases, 7 bases remained unmatched. The CDR3 length is 15 residues. From germline, CDR1 is MGHRA and CDR2 YSYEKL. CDR3 coding DNA: TGCGCCAGCAGCCCGGGACTAGCTCTACGAGAGACCCAGTACTTC. Its translation: CASSPGLALRETQYF.

This clonotype was seen only a few times. The genes are TRBV7-9 and TRBJ2-7, with unresolved D. The germline V gene has CDR1 SEHNR and CDR2 FQNEAQ (reference sequence). This CDR3 is 14 amino acids long. V was pared by 1 base and J by 7 bases, with 14 bases between. CDR3 residues: CASSLVGRSWEQYF. CDR3 sequence (DNA): TGTGCCAGCAGCTTAGTAGGAAGGTCTTGGGAGCAGTACTTC.

The chain uses TRBV10-3 and TRBJ2-1, with 8 bases identical to TRBD1. Germline loops: CDR1 ENHRY, CDR2 SYGVKD. V dropped 2 bases and J dropped 12; count of bases not matched to a gene: 9. CDR3 length equals 14 residues. CDR3 DNA sequence: TGTGCCATCAGTGAGGTCGACAGGGGCGCAAGGCAGTTCTTC. Translated, it gives CAISEVDRGARQFF.

The J gene is TRBJ1-2, the V gene TRBV6-5; tentatively, D is TRBD1 (5 bases). CDR3 length equals 15 residues. The V gene's germline CDR1 is MNHEY and CDR2 SVGAGI. V was clipped by 6 bases and J by 4 bases, with 18 bases between them. The chain's CDR3 is CASSRGPAGGYGYTF. Here the CDR3 DNA reads TGTGCCAGCAGCCGGGGACCCGCGGGGGGCTATGGCTACACCTTC.